The entry below describes one T cell receptor (beta chain). The entry originates in a study of T cell changes during pregnancy in multiple sclerosis. Produced via immunoSEQ multiplex PCR; TCRdb's table is partial and in-frame only. The sample yields approximately 63,000 clones, approximately 92% seen once. CDR3 length: 16 residues. Germline V gives CDR1 MDHEN, CDR2 SYDVKM. Trimming removed 7 bases from V and 7 bases from J; junction bases left unmatched: 13. This specimen consisted of peripheral blood, obtained in the third trimester of pregnancy. V and J are TRBV28 and TRBJ2-1; 10 positions match TRBD2. The sequence derives from a female donor in good health, enrolled as a control in a pregnancy study. The CDR3 is CASTLGVLAGVNEQFF. CDR3 in DNA: TGTGCCAGCACCCTGGGGGTCCTAGCGGGAGTGAATGAGCAGTTCTTC.